This passage covers 30 T cell receptor beta chains from one sample sequenced in a study of identical twins. TCRdb used MiXCR to reprocess the 5' RACE reads, holding one entry per CDR3 protein. Counted here are approximately 530,000 distinct CDR3 sequences, 20% to 25% occurring once; the ten biggest clones make up more than 0.4%. These data also featured in a second study, about yellow fever vaccine responses in identical twins.

The sample comprised CD4+ T cells sorted from blood. The receptors derive from a young woman in good health.

This clonotype was recorded a few times. This chain joins TRBV18 and TRBJ2-7, with TRBD2 matching 11 bases. The CDR3 has 13 amino acids. Germline values: CDR1 KGHSH, CDR2 LQKENI. J lost 6 bases, V lost 5 bases, and 3 bases had no gene match. CDR3 residues: CASSSGTSGEQYF. CDR3 nucleotide sequence: TGTGCCAGCTCATCCGGGACTAGCGGCGAGCAGTACTTC.

The CDR3: CASRSTDVGTGELFF. The CDR3 bases are TGTGCCAGTAGATCGACGGACGTAGGCACCGGGGAGCTGTTTTTT. The V and J genes are TRBV19 and TRBJ2-2; D not certain. Germline V gene sequence: CDR1 LNHDA, CDR2 SQIVND (reference sequence). V was clipped by 6 bases and J by 4 bases, with 15 bases between them. CDR3 length: 15 residues.

The genes are TRBV2 and TRBJ2-7, with TRBD1 identical over 9 bases. Germline assignment: CDR1 SNHLY and CDR2 FYNNEI. The CDR3 has 17 amino acids. V lost 4 bases and J lost 6; bases outside the gene matches: 16. The DNA for the CDR3 is TGTGCCAGCAGTGTAACGTTCGGACAGGGGCAATCTTTCGAGCAGTACTTC. This sequence encodes CASSVTFGQGQSFEQYF.

The chain links TRBV7-9 to TRBJ2-1; D is perhaps TRBD1 or TRBD2 (5 bases each). This CDR3 spans 14 amino acids. The V end was cut by 5 bases, the J end by 9 bases, with 17 bases between. Germline assignment: CDR1 SEHNR and CDR2 FQNEAQ (reference sequence). Written as DNA, the CDR3 is TGTGCCAGCAGCAAAGACCGGGACCGTAGTGAGCAGTTCTTC. Its translation: CASSKDRDRSEQFF.

The chain carries TRBV2 and TRBJ2-7; perhaps TRBD2 as D (5 bases). Germline V gives CDR1 SNHLY, CDR2 FYNNEI. The CDR3 totals 13 residues. The ends were cut back, 6 bases at V and 3 bases at J, with 12 bases in the middle. The CDR3 here is CASRRGLVYEQYF. CDR3 bases: TGTGCCAGCAGACGCGGACTCGTCTACGAGCAGTACTTC.

This clonotype was seen a few times. The chain couples TRBV27 to TRBJ1-1, with a tentative D call TRBD1 (6 bases). Germline-derived CDR1 and CDR2 are MNHEY and SMNVEV (reference sequence). The CDR3 has 16 amino acids. The V end lost 4 bases, the J end lost 5 bases, and 20 bases lay between the germline ends. The CDR3, as DNA: TGTGCCAGCAGTTCCTTGGGGGGCTACTTAGGGACTGAAGCTTTCTTT. This gives the protein CASSSLGGYLGTEAFF.

The chain recombines TRBV10-3 with TRBJ2-3; D may correspond to TRBD1 or TRBD2 (5 bases each). The ends were cut back, 6 bases at V and 4 bases at J, with 8 bases in the middle. The germline V gene encodes CDR1 ENHRY and CDR2 SYGVKD. CDR3 size: 12 residues. In DNA, the CDR3 is TGTGCCATCAGGACAGCGGCAGATACGCAGTATTTT. This encodes CAIRTAADTQYF.

This clonotype has more than one count but fewer than ten. This chain connects TRBV25-1 to TRBJ1-1; D is unclear. Germline V gene sequence: CDR1 MGHDK, CDR2 SYGVNS. The ends were cut back, 6 bases at V and 1 base at J, with 9 bases in the middle. There are 13 residues in the CDR3. For the CDR3, the DNA is TGTGCCAGCAGGGCTTGGGCGAACACTGAAGCTTTCTTT. Protein sequence: CASRAWANTEAFF.

This clonotype was counted only a few times. The chain combines TRBV20-1 with TRBJ1-6; no firm D call. V lost 6 bases, J lost 8 bases, and 17 bases lay in between. The CDR3 sequence is 14 residues long. Looked up from germline, CDR1 is DFQATT and CDR2 is SNEGSKA (reference sequence). CDR3 in DNA: TGCAGTGCCCGTCGAATCCTGACCGATTCACCCCTCCACTTT. It codes for CSARRILTDSPLHF.

This clonotype has only a few counts. The chain couples TRBV5-1 to TRBJ2-3; D ambiguous. V was pared by 7 bases and J by 1 base, with 10 bases between. Germline lookup yields CDR1 SGHRS and CDR2 YFSETQ. The CDR3 has 13 residues. In DNA form, the CDR3 reads TGCGCCAGCCGCGATCAGGGCACAGATACGCAGTATTTT. Translated: CASRDQGTDTQYF.

The gene calls are TRBV27 and TRBJ2-7; 10 bases match TRBD2. The CDR3 loop spans 13 amino acids. Germline CDR1 and CDR2: MNHEY and SMNVEV (reference sequence). After removal of 2 bases from V and 7 bases from J, the junction contained 2 bases not matched to a gene. The CDR3: CASSLQREGEQYF. CDR3 sequence (DNA): TGTGCCAGCAGTTTACAGCGGGAGGGTGAGCAGTACTTC.

The chain carries TRBV7-8 and TRBJ2-5, with 8 bases matching TRBD2. The trim removed 5 bases at V and 1 base at J, leaving 3 bases unmatched. CDR3 length: 14 residues. Germline assignment: CDR1 SGHVS and CDR2 FQNEAQ. The CDR3 DNA is TGTGCCAGCAGCAAACTAGCGGTCCAAGAGACCCAGTACTTC. The encoded protein is CASSKLAVQETQYF. Together with reference TRBV7-8 and TRBJ2-5, the CDR3 gives the full variable domain: GAGVSQSPRYKVAKRGQDVALRCDPISGHVSLFWYQQALGQGPEFLTYFQNEAQLDKSGLPSDRFFAERPEGSVSTLKIQRTQQEDSAVYLCASSKLAVQETQYFGPGTRLLVL.

This clonotype was detected only a few times. The chain has TRBV11-1 and TRBJ2-1; TRBD2 aligns across 10 bases. Germline assignment: CDR1 SGHAT and CDR2 FQDESV (reference sequence). There are 18 residues in the CDR3. V trimming: 5 bases; J trimming: 7 bases; junction bases outside the gene matches: 17. Here the CDR3 reads CASSPQREGLSSPNEQFF. CDR3 bases: TGTGCCAGCAGCCCCCAGCGGGAGGGATTGAGCTCCCCTAATGAGCAGTTCTTC.

The rearrangement links TRBV6-5 to TRBJ2-7; D uncertain. The V gene lost 2 bases and the J gene lost 4 bases, with 12 bases spanning the gap. The CDR3 has 14 amino acids. In germline, CDR1 is MNHEY, CDR2 SVGAGI. The CDR3 nucleotides are TGTGCCAGCAGTTACAGAAAGGCCGCGTACGAGCAGTACTTC. Its translation is CASSYRKAAYEQYF.

This clonotype was found a few times. The chain combines TRBV3-1 with TRBJ2-3; 7 bases are shared with TRBD2. The CDR3 covers 15 residues. Germline assignment: CDR1 LGHDT and CDR2 YNNKEL (reference sequence). J gave up 5 bases and V 0 bases, and 5 bases lay outside the gene matches. The CDR3 region is CASSQDPGGKDTQYF. The DNA for the CDR3 is TGTGCCAGCAGCCAAGATCCGGGAGGAAAAGATACGCAGTATTTT.

V gene TRBV5-1 combines with J gene TRBJ2-5; TRBD2 might be the D (5 bases). Germline values: CDR1 SGHRS, CDR2 YFSETQ. Trimming stripped 2 bases from V and 5 bases from J, with 13 bases between. The CDR3 is 14 residues long. Written as DNA, the CDR3 is TGCGCCAGCAGCTTTGAGGGTCCTCGGGAGACCCAGTACTTC. It codes for CASSFEGPRETQYF.

In this sample, this clonotype turned up a few times. The chain couples TRBV12-3 or TRBV12-4 to TRBJ2-1; 16 bases are a match to TRBD2. There are 17 residues in the CDR3. The V and J ends lost 6 bases and 6 bases, in that order; junction bases with no gene match: 8. The CDR3 region is CASSPAGTSGRANEQFF. The CDR3 nucleotides read TGTGCCAGCAGCCCCGCCGGGACTAGCGGGAGGGCCAATGAGCAGTTCTTC.

This clonotype was recorded a few times. The chain combines TRBV12-3 or TRBV12-4 with TRBJ2-3; 8 bases match TRBD2. The CDR3 contains 13 residues. J lost 14 bases, V lost 4 bases, and 11 bases had no gene match. CDR3 bases: TGTGCCAGCAGTTCTATGGGTCTAGCGGGTGTGTATTTT. Translation gives CASSSMGLAGVYF.

This clonotype appeared many times. The CDR3 DNA follows: TGTGCCAGTCATTCAGGGGCATCGAACACCGGGGAGCTGTTTTTT. This gives the protein CASHSGASNTGELFF. The J gene is TRBJ2-2, the V gene TRBV7-8; D possibly corresponds to TRBD1 (6 bases). From germline, CDR1 is SGHVS and CDR2 FQNEAQ. V was cut by 9 bases and J by 0 bases, with 14 bases left in between. The CDR3 extends over 15 amino acids.

In this sample, this clonotype turned up a few times. The chain recombines TRBV19 with TRBJ2-2, with D perhaps matching TRBD1 (5 bases). Trimming took 5 bases from V and 1 from J, leaving 14 bases between them. The CDR3 totals 16 residues. Germline assignment: CDR1 LNHDA and CDR2 SQIVND (reference sequence). CDR3 in amino acids: CASSPGQARNTGELFF. The CDR3 DNA sequence: TGTGCCAGTAGTCCAGGGCAGGCGAGGAACACCGGGGAGCTGTTTTTT.

The chain recombines TRBV4-2 with TRBJ2-1, with 7 positions matching TRBD2. Germline loops: CDR1 LGHNA, CDR2 YNFKEQ. The CDR3 runs 17 residues. The V and J ends lost 3 bases and 9 bases, in that order; junction bases with no gene match: 17. The CDR3 coding sequence is TGTGCCAGCAGCCAGGTCGCGGGACTACCGGGAGCTACTGAGCAGTTCTTC. Its protein product is CASSQVAGLPGATEQFF.

This sequence joins TRBV5-1 and TRBJ2-4, with TRBD1 as a possible D gene (6 bases). Deletions cut 3 bases from V and 4 bases from J, with 11 bases between. In germline, CDR1 is SGHRS, CDR2 YFSETQ. The CDR3 runs to 14 residues. CDR3 sequence (DNA): TGCGCCAGCAGCTCCCGGGACAAAAAAAACATTCAGTACTTC. Its translation: CASSSRDKKNIQYF.

This sequence joins TRBV5-1 and TRBJ1-2; D not resolved. CDR1 is SGHRS and CDR2 is YFSETQ in the germline V gene. V was pared by 6 bases and J by 1 base, with 13 bases between. The length of the CDR3 is 14 residues. This CDR3 is CASTNDGSNYGYTF. Written as DNA, the CDR3 is TGCGCCAGCACGAACGACGGCAGTAACTATGGCTACACCTTC.

The chain couples TRBV5-1 to TRBJ1-4, with 10 bases fitting TRBD1. The length of the CDR3 is 14 residues. V was clipped by 4 bases and J by 7 bases; unmatched bases: 4. Germline loops: CDR1 SGHRS, CDR2 YFSETQ. The CDR3 spells CASSPGQGSEKLFF. The CDR3 DNA follows: TGCGCCAGCAGCCCGGGACAGGGGAGTGAAAAACTGTTTTTT.

The chain is built from TRBV14 and TRBJ2-7; 9 bases fit TRBD2. The trim removed 4 bases at V and 3 bases at J, leaving 7 bases unmatched. This CDR3 spans 15 amino acids. The V gene's germline CDR1 is SGHDN and CDR2 FVKESK. CDR3 amino acids: CASSLSGRFDYEQYF. In DNA, the CDR3 is TGTGCCAGCAGCCTTAGCGGGAGATTCGACTACGAGCAGTACTTC. The whole variable domain, filled in from reference TRBV14 and TRBJ2-7, reads EAGVTQFPSHSVIEKGQTVTLRCDPISGHDNLYWYRRVMGKEIKFLLHFVKESKQDESGMPNNRFLAERTGGTYSTLKVQPAELEDSGVYFCASSLSGRFDYEQYFGPGTRLTVT.

The sample holds a few counts of this clonotype. The chain carries TRBV7-3 and TRBJ2-1; 11 positions agree with TRBD2. Losses at the gene ends were 5 bases for V and 6 bases for J; bases not matched to a gene: 18. This CDR3 has 19 amino acids. Germline CDR1 and CDR2: SGHTA and FQGTGA. CDR3 amino acids: CASSPQLSYSGRVPNEQFF. CDR3 nucleotide sequence: TGTGCCAGCAGCCCCCAACTTTCTTATAGCGGGAGGGTCCCCAATGAGCAGTTCTTC.

The chain combines TRBV5-1 with TRBJ2-2, with D uncertain. Germline lookup yields CDR1 SGHRS and CDR2 YFSETQ. V was pared by 4 bases and J by 1 base, with 8 bases between. The CDR3 contains 14 residues. DNA of the CDR3: TGCGCCAGCAGCAGTCTCCTGAACACCGGGGAGCTGTTTTTT. Protein: CASSSLLNTGELFF.

This chain links TRBV3-1 with TRBJ2-5, with D perhaps given as TRBD1 or TRBD2 (7 bases each). Trimming removed 0 bases from V and 2 bases from J, with 19 bases in between. Per the germline V gene, CDR1 is LGHDT and CDR2 is YNNKEL (reference sequence). The CDR3 has 18 residues. In DNA form, the CDR3 reads TGTGCCAGCAGCCAAGAACCAGGACTAGGGACAGCGCAAGAGACCCAGTACTTC. It specifies CASSQEPGLGTAQETQYF.

There are a few counts of this clonotype. The chain joins TRBV5-1 to TRBJ2-4; unclear D gene. The germline V gene has CDR1 SGHRS and CDR2 YFSETQ. CDR3 length: 16 amino acids. Trimming left V 0 bases short and J 8 bases short, with 18 bases between. The DNA of the CDR3 is TGCGCCAGCAGCTTGGACTCTTGGCTGAATAAGGACATTCAGTACTTC. It yields the protein CASSLDSWLNKDIQYF.

This clonotype was observed at least ten times. V is TRBV12-3 or TRBV12-4 and J is TRBJ1-1; 7 bases line up with TRBD1. Germline trimming cut 5 bases from V and 3 bases from J; bases unmatched to any gene: 3. The CDR3 spans 13 residues. CDR3 loop: CASSRQGHTEAFF. For the CDR3, the DNA is TGTGCCAGCAGTCGACAGGGACACACTGAAGCTTTCTTT.